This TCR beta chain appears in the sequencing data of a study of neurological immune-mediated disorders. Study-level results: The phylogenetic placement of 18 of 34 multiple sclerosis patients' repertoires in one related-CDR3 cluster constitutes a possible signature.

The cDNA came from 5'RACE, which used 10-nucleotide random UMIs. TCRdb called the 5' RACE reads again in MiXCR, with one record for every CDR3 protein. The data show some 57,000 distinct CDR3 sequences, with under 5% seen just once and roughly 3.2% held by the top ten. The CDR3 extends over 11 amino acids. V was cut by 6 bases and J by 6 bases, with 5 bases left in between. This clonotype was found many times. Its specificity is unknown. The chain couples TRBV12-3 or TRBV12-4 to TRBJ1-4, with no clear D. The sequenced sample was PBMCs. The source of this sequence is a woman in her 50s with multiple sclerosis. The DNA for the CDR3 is TGTGCCAGCAGGGGAGATGAAAAACTGTTTTTT. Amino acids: CASRGDEKLFF.